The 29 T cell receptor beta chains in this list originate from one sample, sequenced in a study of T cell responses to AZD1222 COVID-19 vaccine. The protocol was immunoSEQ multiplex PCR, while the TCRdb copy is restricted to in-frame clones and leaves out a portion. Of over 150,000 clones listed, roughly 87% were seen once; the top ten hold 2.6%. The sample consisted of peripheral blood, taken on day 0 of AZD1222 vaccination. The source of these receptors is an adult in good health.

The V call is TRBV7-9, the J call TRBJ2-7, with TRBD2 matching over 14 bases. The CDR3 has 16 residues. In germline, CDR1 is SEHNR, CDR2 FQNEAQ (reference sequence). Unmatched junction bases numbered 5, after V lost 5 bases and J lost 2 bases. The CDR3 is CASSGLAGGVAYEQYF. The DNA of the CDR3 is TGTGCCAGCAGCGGACTAGCGGGAGGCGTCGCCTACGAGCAGTACTTC.

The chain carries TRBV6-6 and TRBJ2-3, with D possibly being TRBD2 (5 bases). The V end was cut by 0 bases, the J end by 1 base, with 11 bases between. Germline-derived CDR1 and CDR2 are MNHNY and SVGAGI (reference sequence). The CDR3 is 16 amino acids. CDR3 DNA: TGTGCCAGCAGTTACTCGAGGGTAGCTGGCACAGATACGCAGTATTTT. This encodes CASSYSRVAGTDTQYF.

The CDR3 nucleotides read TGCGCCAGCACCGGAGGGGAGGGAGGAAACACCATATATTTT. It codes for CASTGGEGGNTIYF. This rearrangement joins TRBV5-1 to TRBJ1-3; D is perhaps TRBD1 (5 bases). This CDR3 has 14 residues. Trimming pared 6 bases from V and 4 bases from J, leaving 14 bases between. CDR1 is SGHRS, CDR2 YFSETQ, per germline.

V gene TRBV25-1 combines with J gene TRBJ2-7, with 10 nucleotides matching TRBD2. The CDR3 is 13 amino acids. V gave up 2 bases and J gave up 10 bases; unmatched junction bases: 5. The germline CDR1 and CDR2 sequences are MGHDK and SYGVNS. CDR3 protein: CASSERASGRQYF. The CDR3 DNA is TGTGCCAGCAGTGAAAGGGCTAGCGGGAGACAGTACTTC.

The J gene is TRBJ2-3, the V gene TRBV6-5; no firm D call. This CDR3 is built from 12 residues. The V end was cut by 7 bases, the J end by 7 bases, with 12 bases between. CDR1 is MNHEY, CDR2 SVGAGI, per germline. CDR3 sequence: CASTEVGNTQYF. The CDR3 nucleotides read TGTGCCAGCACAGAAGTGGGGAATACGCAGTATTTT.

The CDR3 spells CASKNAEPNQPQHF. The CDR3, as DNA: TGTGCCAGCAAGAATGCAGAGCCTAATCAGCCCCAGCATTTT. The chain combines TRBV28 with TRBJ1-5; D is uncertain. V was cut by 7 bases and J by 4 bases, with 14 bases left in between. The CDR3 is made up of 14 amino acids. Germline values: CDR1 MDHEN, CDR2 SYDVKM.

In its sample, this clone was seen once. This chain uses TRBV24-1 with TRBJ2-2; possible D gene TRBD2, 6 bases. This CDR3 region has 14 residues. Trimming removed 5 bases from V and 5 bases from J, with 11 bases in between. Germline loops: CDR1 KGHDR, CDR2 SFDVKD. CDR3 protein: CATSGRVETGELFF. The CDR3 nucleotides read TGTGCCACCAGTGGGAGGGTCGAAACCGGGGAGCTGTTTTTT.

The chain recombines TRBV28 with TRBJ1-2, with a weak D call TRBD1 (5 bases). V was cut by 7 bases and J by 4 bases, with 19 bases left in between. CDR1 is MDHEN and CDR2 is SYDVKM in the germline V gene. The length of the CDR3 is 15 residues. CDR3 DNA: TGTGCCAGCAAGTCTCCGGGACGGACCCTCTATGGCTACACCTTC. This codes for CASKSPGRTLYGYTF.

The CDR3 sequence: CASRAGGYYEQYF. The CDR3 bases are TGTGCCAGCAGGGCGGGGGGTTACTACGAGCAGTACTTC. This sequence joins TRBV6-5 and TRBJ2-7, with TRBD2 matching over 8 bases. The CDR3 is 13 residues long. V gave up 6 bases and J gave up 3 bases; unmatched junction bases: 4. Germline V gene data show CDR1 as MNHEY and CDR2 as SVGAGI.

The CDR3 protein is CASSQGQAIYGYTF. The DNA for the CDR3 is TGTGCCAGCTCACAGGGACAGGCGATATATGGCTACACCTTC. The rearrangement uses TRBV18 and TRBJ1-2, with 8 bases lining up with TRBD1. The CDR3 length is 14 residues. V was pared by 4 bases and J by 5 bases, with 6 bases of the junction left unmatched. In germline, CDR1 is KGHSH, CDR2 LQKENI.

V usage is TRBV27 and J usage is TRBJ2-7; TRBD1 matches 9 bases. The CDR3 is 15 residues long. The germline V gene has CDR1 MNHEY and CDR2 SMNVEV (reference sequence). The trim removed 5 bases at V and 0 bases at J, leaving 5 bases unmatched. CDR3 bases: TGTGCCAGCAGTCGGACAGGGGCCAGCTCCTACGAGCAGTACTTC. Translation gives CASSRTGASSYEQYF.

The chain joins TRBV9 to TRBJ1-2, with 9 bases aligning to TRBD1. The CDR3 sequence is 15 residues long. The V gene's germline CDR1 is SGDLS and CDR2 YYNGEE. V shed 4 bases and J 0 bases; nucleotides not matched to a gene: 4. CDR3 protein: CASSLRDRANYGYTF. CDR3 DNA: TGTGCCAGCAGCCTCCGGGACAGGGCTAACTATGGCTACACCTTC.

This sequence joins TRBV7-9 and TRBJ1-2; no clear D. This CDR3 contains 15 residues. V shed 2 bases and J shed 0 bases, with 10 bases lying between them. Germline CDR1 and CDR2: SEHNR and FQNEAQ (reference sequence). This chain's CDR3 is CASSLPYWTNYGYTF. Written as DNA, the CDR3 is TGTGCCAGCAGCTTACCTTACTGGACTAACTATGGCTACACCTTC.

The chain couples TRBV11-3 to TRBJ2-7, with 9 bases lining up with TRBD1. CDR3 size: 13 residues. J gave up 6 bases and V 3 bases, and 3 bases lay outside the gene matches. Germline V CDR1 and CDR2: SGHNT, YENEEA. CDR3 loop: CASSFQTGGEQYF. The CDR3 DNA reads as TGTGCCAGCAGCTTCCAGACAGGGGGCGAGCAGTACTTC.

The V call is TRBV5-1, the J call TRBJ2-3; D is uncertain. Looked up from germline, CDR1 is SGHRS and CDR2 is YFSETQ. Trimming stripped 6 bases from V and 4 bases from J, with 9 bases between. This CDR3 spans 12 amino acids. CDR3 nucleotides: TGCGCCAGCACCAGGAGTCCAGATACGCAGTATTTT. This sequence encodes CASTRSPDTQYF.

CDR3 loop: CASSPGTETFLDTQYF. The CDR3 region has the DNA TGTGCCAGCAGCCCCGGGACAGAAACCTTTTTAGATACGCAGTATTTT. This chain uses TRBV5-4 with TRBJ2-3; 7 positions match TRBD1. Germline loops: CDR1 SGHNT, CDR2 YYREEE (reference sequence). The length of the CDR3 is 16 residues. V shed 4 bases and J 5 bases; nucleotides not matched to a gene: 13.

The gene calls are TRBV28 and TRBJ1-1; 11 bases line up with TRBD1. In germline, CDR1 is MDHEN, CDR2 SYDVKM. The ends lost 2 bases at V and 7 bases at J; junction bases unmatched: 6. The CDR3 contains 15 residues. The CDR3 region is CASSLRGQGASEAFF. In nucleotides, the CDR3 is TGTGCCAGCAGTTTACGAGGACAGGGGGCTAGTGAAGCTTTCTTT. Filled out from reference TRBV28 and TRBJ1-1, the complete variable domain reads DVKVTQSSRYLVKRTGEKVFLECVQDMDHENMFWYRQDPGLGLRLIYFSYDVKMKEKGDIPEGYSVSREKKERFSLILESASTNQTSMYLCASSLRGQGASEAFFGQGTRLTVV.

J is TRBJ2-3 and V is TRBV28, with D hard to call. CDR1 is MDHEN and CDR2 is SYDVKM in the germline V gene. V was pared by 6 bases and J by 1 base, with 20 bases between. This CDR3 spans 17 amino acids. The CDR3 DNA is TGTGCCAGCAGCCCGACCGCCGGCGGATTCGGCACAGATACGCAGTATTTT. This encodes CASSPTAGGFGTDTQYF. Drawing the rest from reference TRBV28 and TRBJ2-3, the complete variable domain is DVKVTQSSRYLVKRTGEKVFLECVQDMDHENMFWYRQDPGLGLRLIYFSYDVKMKEKGDIPEGYSVSREKKERFSLILESASTNQTSMYLCASSPTAGGFGTDTQYFGPGTRLTVL.

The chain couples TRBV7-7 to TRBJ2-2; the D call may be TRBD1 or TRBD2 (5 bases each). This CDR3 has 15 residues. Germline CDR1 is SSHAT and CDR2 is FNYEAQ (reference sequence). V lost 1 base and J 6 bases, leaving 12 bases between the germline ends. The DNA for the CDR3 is TGTGCCAGCAGCTTAGGGGGGAGAGGTGCCGGGGAGCTGTTTTTT. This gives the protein CASSLGGRGAGELFF.

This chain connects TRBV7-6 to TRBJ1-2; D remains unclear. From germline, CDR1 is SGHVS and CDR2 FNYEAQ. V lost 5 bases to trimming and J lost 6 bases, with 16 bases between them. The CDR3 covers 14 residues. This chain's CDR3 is CASSLVGGQDGYTF. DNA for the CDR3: TGTGCCAGCAGCCTTGTTGGAGGCCAGGATGGCTACACCTTC.

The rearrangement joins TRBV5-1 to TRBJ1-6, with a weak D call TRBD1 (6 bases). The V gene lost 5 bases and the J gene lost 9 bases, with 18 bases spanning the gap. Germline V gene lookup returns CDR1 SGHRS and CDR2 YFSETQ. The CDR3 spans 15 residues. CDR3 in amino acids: CASRETGDVVSPLHF. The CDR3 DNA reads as TGCGCCAGCAGGGAGACAGGAGATGTGGTTTCACCCCTCCACTTT.

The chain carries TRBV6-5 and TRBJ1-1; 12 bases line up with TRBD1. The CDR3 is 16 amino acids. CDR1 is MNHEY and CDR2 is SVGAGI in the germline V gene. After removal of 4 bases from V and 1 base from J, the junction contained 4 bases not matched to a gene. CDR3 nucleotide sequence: TGTGCCAGCAGTTGGGGGACAGGGGGCAGGAACACTGAAGCTTTCTTT. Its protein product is CASSWGTGGRNTEAFF.

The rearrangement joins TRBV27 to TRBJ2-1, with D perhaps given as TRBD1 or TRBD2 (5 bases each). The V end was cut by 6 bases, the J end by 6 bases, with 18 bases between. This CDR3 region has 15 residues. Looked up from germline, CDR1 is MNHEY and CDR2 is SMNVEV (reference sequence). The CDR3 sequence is CASRSRDGVANEQFF. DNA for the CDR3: TGTGCCAGCAGATCCCGGGACGGAGTCGCCAATGAGCAGTTCTTC.

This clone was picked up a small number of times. The CDR3 sequence is CASSLLPANNSPLHF. CDR3 nucleotide sequence: TGTGCCAGCAGCCTTCTTCCGGCTAATAATTCACCCCTCCACTTT. This chain joins TRBV3-1 (or the pseudogene TRBV3-2) and TRBJ1-6; D is ambiguous. Germline V gene data show CDR1 as LGHDT and CDR2 as YNNKEL (reference sequence). The V gene lost 4 bases and the J gene lost 5 bases, with 12 bases spanning the gap. The CDR3 consists of 15 residues.

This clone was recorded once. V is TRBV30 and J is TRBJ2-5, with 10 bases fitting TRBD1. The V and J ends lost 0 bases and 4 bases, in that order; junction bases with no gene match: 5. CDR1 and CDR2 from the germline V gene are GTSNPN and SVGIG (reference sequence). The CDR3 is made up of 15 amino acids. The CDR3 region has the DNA TGTGCCTGGAGTGTACGGACAGGGGGGGCAGAGACCCAGTACTTC. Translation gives CAWSVRTGGAETQYF.

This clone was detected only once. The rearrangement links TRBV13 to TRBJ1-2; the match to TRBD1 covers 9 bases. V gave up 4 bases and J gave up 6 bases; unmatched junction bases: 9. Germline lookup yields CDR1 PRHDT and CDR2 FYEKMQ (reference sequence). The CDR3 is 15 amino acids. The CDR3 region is CASSYDGTGYNGYTF. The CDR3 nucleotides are TGTGCCAGCAGCTACGACGGGACAGGGTATAATGGCTACACCTTC.

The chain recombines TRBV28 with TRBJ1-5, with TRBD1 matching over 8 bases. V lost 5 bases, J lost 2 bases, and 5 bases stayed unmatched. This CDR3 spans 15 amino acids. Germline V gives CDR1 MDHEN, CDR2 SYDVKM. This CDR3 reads CASSIRGQGNQPQHF. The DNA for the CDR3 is TGTGCCAGCAGTATCAGGGGGCAAGGCAATCAGCCCCAGCATTTT.

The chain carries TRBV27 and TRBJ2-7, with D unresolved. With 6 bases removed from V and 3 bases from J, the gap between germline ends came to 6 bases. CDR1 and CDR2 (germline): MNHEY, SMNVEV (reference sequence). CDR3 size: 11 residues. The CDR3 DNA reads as TGTGCCAGCAGGCAACTCTACGAGCAGTACTTC. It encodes CASRQLYEQYF.

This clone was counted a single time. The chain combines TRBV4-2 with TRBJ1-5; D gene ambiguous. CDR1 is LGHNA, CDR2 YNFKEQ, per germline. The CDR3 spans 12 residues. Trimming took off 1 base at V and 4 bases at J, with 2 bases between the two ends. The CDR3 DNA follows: TGTGCCAGCAGCCAAGTGAATCAGCCCCAGCATTTT. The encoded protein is CASSQVNQPQHF.